The 27 T cell receptor gamma chains given below trace back to one sample, sequenced in a study of γδ T cells in repeated Plasmodium falciparum infection. TCRdb re-processed the multiplex PCR reads via CATT. The table lists tens of thousands of gamma-chain clones, 2.5% to 3.5% of them singletons, with approximately 33% in the top ten. Vgamma9/Vdelta2+ and Vdelta2-negative gammadelta T cells were flow-sorted from PBMC for bulk sequencing. The sample taken for sequencing was gamma-delta T cells from blood. The receptors stem from a pool of human donors (malaria-infected and uninfected, not separated).

About this clone itself: TCRdb assigns this DNA the protein of a much larger clone, which departs from its translation at residue 9; this likely reflects a read error, and the protein shown comes from translating the DNA. There is no J gene call, but TRGV9 is given as the V gene. The CDR3 totals 11 residues. Germline CDR1 reads GITISATS; CDR2 reads ISYDGTV (reference sequence). This CDR3 is CALWEGGGELF. Here the CDR3 DNA reads TGTGCCTTGTGGGAGGGCGGCGGGGAACTCTTT.

The sample holds many counts of this clone. A far larger clone is one nucleotide away, so this likely arose from a read error. This CDR3 is also generated by other DNA sequences in the sample. The J segment was not called; the V segment is TRGV9. The CDR3 is 13 residues long. Germline V lookup: CDR1 GITISATS, CDR2 ISYDGTV (reference sequence). The CDR3 bases are TGTGCCTTGTGGGAGGTGCAAAAGTATAAGAAGCTCTTT. Translated: CALWEVQKYKKLF.

In its sample, this clone ranks as medium-sized (0.01 to 0.1%). The rearrangement uses TRGV4 and TRGJ1 or TRGJ2. Trimming took 2 bases from V and 8 from J; bases not matched to a gene: 9. Germline V gene data show CDR1 as EGSTGY and CDR2 as YDSYTSSV. CDR3 length: 13 amino acids. For the CDR3, the DNA is TGTGCCACCTGGGATGCCCGGGGGCATAAGAAACTCTTT. This codes for CATWDARGHKKLF.

Comments on this clone: TCRdb's entry gives the protein of a much larger clone, which mismatches this DNA's translation at residue 6, likely from a read error; the protein reported here is translated from the DNA. CDR3 sequence reads: CALWEHIGNKKLF. The CDR3 DNA follows: TGTGCCTTGTGGGAGCATATCGGGAATAAGAAACTCTTT. The chain links TRGV9 to TRGJ1 or TRGJ2. The trim removed 3 bases at V and 8 bases at J, leaving 10 bases unmatched. CDR3 length: 13 residues. Germline CDR1 is GITISATS and CDR2 is ISYDGTV (reference sequence).

This clone has a handful of counts. A far more abundant clone sits one base away, making this likely a read error. Other DNA sequences of this sample code for an identical CDR3. The gene calls are TRGV2 and TRGJ1 or TRGJ2. No J gene is reported in TCRdb; it was inferred here by comparing the DNA with germline. Germline-derived CDR1 and CDR2 are EGSNGY and YDSYNSKV. There are 14 residues in the CDR3. The J segment lost 6 bases and the V segment lost 2 bases, leaving 10 bases of the junction unmatched. CDR3 DNA: TGTGCCACCTGGGACGTAGGGAAGGTTTATAAGAAACTCTTT. Translating gives CATWDVGKVYKKLF.

This clone was seen at least ten times. A far larger clone differs by one base, so this is likely a read error. The sample contains more than one DNA sequence encoding this CDR3. This chain uses TRGV9 with TRGJP. This CDR3 comprises 15 residues. From germline, CDR1 is GITISATS and CDR2 ISYDGTV (reference sequence). The CDR3 reads CALWDQELGKKIKVF. CDR3 coding DNA: TGTGCCTTGTGGGACCAAGAGTTGGGCAAGAAAATCAAGGTATTT.

Regarding this clone: With a far larger clone one base away, a read error is the likely cause. No DNA is shown, since the ends of the CDR3 on it are uncertain; the CDR3 is the one TCRdb lists. The V gene reported is TRGV5; the J gene is uncalled. Both ends counted, the CDR3 spans 30 residues. The V gene's germline CDR1 is VINAFY and CDR2 YDVSNSKD. The CDR3 reads CATWDSRVRNSLAVEQHLLSQVSIGRIQHF.

The sample holds a few counts of this clone. TCRdb assigns this DNA the protein of a much larger clone, which departs from its translation at residue 12; this likely reflects a read error, and the protein shown comes from translating the DNA. This sequence joins TRGV9 and TRGJ1 or TRGJ2. The J gene, left out of TCRdb, was set here by checking the DNA against germline. Germline V gene sequence: CDR1 GITISATS, CDR2 ISYDGTV (reference sequence). The CDR3 totals 15 residues. CDR3 coding DNA: TGTGCCTTGTGGGAGGCGTACCGAAATTATTATATGAAACTCTTT. Translating it yields CALWEAYRNYYMKLF.

This clone has only a few counts. The protein held in TCRdb is that of a much larger clone and does not match this DNA's translation at residue 12, likely because of a read error; the protein shown is translated from the DNA. The gene calls are TRGV9 and TRGJP. No J gene was available from TCRdb, and it was assigned here by a germline match of the DNA. Germline CDR1 and CDR2: GITISATS and ISYDGTV (reference sequence). The CDR3 is 17 residues long. CDR3 nucleotides: TGTGCCTTGTGGGAGAAGGGGCAAGAGTTGGGCAGAAAAATCAAGGTATTT. Residues: CALWEKGQELGRKIKVF.

This clone was detected many times. The rearrangement uses TRGV8 and TRGJ1 or TRGJ2. TCRdb leaves out the J gene; it was filled in here by matching the DNA to germline. Germline-derived CDR1 and CDR2 are VENAVY and YDSYNSRV. CDR3 length equals 14 residues. Trimming cost V 1 base and J 5 bases; bases outside gene matches: 8. CDR3 sequence reads: CATWDSPMDYKKLF. The CDR3 DNA follows: TGTGCCACCTGGGATAGCCCCATGGATTATAAGAAACTCTTT.

This clone was seen many times. TCRdb's entry gives the protein of a much larger clone, which mismatches this DNA's translation at residue 7, likely from a read error; the protein reported here is translated from the DNA. This chain links TRGV9 with TRGJ1 or TRGJ2. CDR1 and CDR2 (germline): GITISATS, ISYDGTV (reference sequence). CDR3 length: 13 residues. Losses at the gene ends were 3 bases for V and 6 bases for J; bases not matched to a gene: 8. CDR3 in DNA: TGTGCCTTGTGGGAGCCTGGAACTTATAAGAAACTCTTT. Its translation is CALWEPGTYKKLF.

A word on this clone: This DNA's translation differs at residue 4 from TCRdb's protein, which comes from a much larger clone; a read error is likely, and the protein shown is translated from the DNA. The J gene is TRGJ1 or TRGJ2, the V gene TRGV4. The J gene was not available in TCRdb and was assigned here by matching the DNA to germline segments. The CDR3 spans 13 residues. CDR1 and CDR2 from the germline V gene are EGSTGY and YDSYTSSV. The CDR3 DNA follows: TGTGCCACCTGTGATGCCCGTTATTATAAGAAACTCTTT. Translation gives CATCDARYYKKLF.

With respect to this clone: The protein held in TCRdb is that of a much larger clone and does not match this DNA's translation at residue 6, likely because of a read error; the protein shown is translated from the DNA. This chain connects TRGV9 to TRGJ1 or TRGJ2. Matching the DNA to germline supplied the J gene, which TCRdb does not give. V lost 3 bases, J lost 9 bases, and 5 bases stayed unmatched. The CDR3 runs to 11 residues. Germline CDR1 GITISATS, CDR2 ISYDGTV (reference sequence). The CDR3 DNA sequence: TGTGCCTTGTGGGAGCTCTTTAAGAAACTCTTT. It is translated as CALWELFKKLF.

This clone was picked up many times. The V call is TRGV3, the J call TRGJ1 or TRGJ2. Trimming took 1 base from V and 12 from J; bases not matched to a gene: 6. The germline CDR1 and CDR2 sequences are VTNTFY and YDVSTARD (reference sequence). The length of the CDR3 is 11 residues. DNA of the CDR3: TGTGCCACCTGGGACAGTAAGGCGAAACTCTTT. Its translation is CATWDSKAKLF.

In the case of this clone: This sequence is one base from a far larger clone and is likely a read error. Other DNA sequences from this sample encode an identical CDR3 as well. The chain recombines TRGV9 with TRGJP. TCRdb supplies no J gene; here it was assigned by aligning the nucleotide sequence to germline. The trim removed 3 bases at V and 7 bases at J, leaving 12 bases unmatched. Germline V CDR1 and CDR2: GITISATS, ISYDGTV (reference sequence). The CDR3 loop spans 18 amino acids. CDR3 nucleotides: TGTGCCTTGTGGGAGCCGAGGGACCCGGAGTTGGGCAAAAAAATCAAGGTATTT. The encoded protein is CALWEPRDPELGKKIKVF.

This clone occurred many times. It differs at one base from a far larger clone, so likely a read error. Called V gene: TRGV9; the J gene was not called. CDR3 length: 12 amino acids. Germline values: CDR1 GITISATS, CDR2 ISYDGTV (reference sequence). Here the CDR3 reads CALWEVRIGKLF. The CDR3 DNA is TGTGCCTTGTGGGAGGTGCGGATCGGGAAACTCTTC.

This clone has only a few counts. A read error likely explains this, since a far larger clone differs by one base. The V gene is given as TRGV2, and no J gene call is available. CDR3 length equals 15 residues. From germline, CDR1 is EGSNGY and CDR2 YDSYNSKV. CDR3 DNA sequence: TGTGCCACCTGGGACGGCCACCTTCGTTGTTATAAGAAGCTCTTT. Its translation: CATWDGHLRCYKKLF.

In its sample, this clone was seen many times. The rearrangement joins TRGV4 to TRGJ1 or TRGJ2. The ends lost 0 bases at V and 4 bases at J; junction bases unmatched: 6. Germline-derived CDR1 and CDR2 are EGSTGY and YDSYTSSV. This CDR3 is built from 14 residues. CDR3 DNA sequence: TGTGCCACCTGGGATGGGCGAGCCTATTATAAGAAACTCTTT. Translated: CATWDGRAYYKKLF.

This clone has a handful of counts. The J gene is TRGJP, the V gene TRGV9. No J gene was available from TCRdb, and it was assigned here by a germline match of the DNA. Germline trimming cut 1 base from V and 16 bases from J; bases unmatched to any gene: 19. Germline CDR1 and CDR2: GITISATS and ISYDGTV (reference sequence). The CDR3 totals 18 residues. The CDR3 protein is CALWEVPLKSWAKKIKVF. In nucleotides, the CDR3 is TGTGCCTTGTGGGAGGTACCCCTCAAGAGTTGGGCAAAAAAAATCAAGGTATTT.

This clone appeared a few times. A far larger clone is only one base removed, so a read error is likely. The sample contains more than one DNA sequence encoding this CDR3. The genes are TRGV9 and TRGJP2. Since TCRdb gives no J gene, matching the DNA to germline was used here to assign it. Germline CDR1 is GITISATS and CDR2 is ISYDGTV (reference sequence). After removal of 0 bases from V and 5 bases from J, the junction contained 21 bases not matched to a gene. CDR3 length equals 20 residues. CDR3 residues: CALWEVRGSYIGSSDWIKTF. CDR3 coding DNA: TGTGCCTTGTGGGAGGTGCGGGGAAGTTACATAGGGAGCAGTGATTGGATCAAGACGTTT.

This clone was recorded many times. The translation of this DNA and the TCRdb protein of a much larger clone differ at residue 11, probably owing to a read error; the protein shown here is translated from the DNA. DNA for the CDR3: TGTGCCTTGTGGGAGTATCAAGAGTTGGGCCAAAAAATCAAGGTATTT. Its translation: CALWEYQELGQKIKVF. This sequence joins TRGV9 and TRGJP. From germline, CDR1 is GITISATS and CDR2 ISYDGTV (reference sequence). The CDR3 loop spans 16 amino acids.

On this clone itself: Translating this DNA gives a protein that differs at residue 8 from the TCRdb one, which belongs to a much larger clone; a read error is likely, and the protein shown is this translation. The CDR3, as DNA: TGTGCCACCTGGGACCATGGGGATTATTATAAGAAACTCTTT. It codes for CATWDHGDYYKKLF. This chain joins TRGV8 and TRGJ1 or TRGJ2. TCRdb is silent on the J gene; assignment here came from matching the DNA to germline. The CDR3 loop spans 14 amino acids. With 4 bases clipped from V and 2 bases from J, the junction kept 8 bases outside the gene matches. The germline V gene has CDR1 VENAVY and CDR2 YDSYNSRV.

This clone appeared many times. With only one base between it and a far larger clone, this is likely a read error. The same CDR3 is also encoded by other DNA sequences in this sample. This chain links TRGV2 with TRGJP2. Germline CDR1 EGSNGY, CDR2 YDSYNSKV. This CDR3 is built from 15 residues. CDR3 bases: TGTGCCACCTGGGACGGGCCGGGTAGTGATTGGATCAAGACATTT. It encodes CATWDGPGSDWIKTF.

A word on this clone: The likely explanation is a read error, given a far larger clone one base away. It is unclear where the CDR3 begins or ends on the DNA, so no DNA is shown, and the CDR3 is as TCRdb lists it. The V gene reported is TRGV9; the J gene is uncalled. In germline, CDR1 is GITISATS, CDR2 ISYDGTV (reference sequence). Counting both end residues, the CDR3 totals 33 amino acids. CDR3: CALWEVKRDDIRNSLAVEQHLLSQVSIGRIQHF.

Ten or more counts support this clone. The J gene is TRGJ1 or TRGJ2, the V gene TRGV3. The germline V gene encodes CDR1 VTNTFY and CDR2 YDVSTARD (reference sequence). The V and J ends lost 3 bases and 5 bases, in that order; junction bases with no gene match: 10. This CDR3 is built from 14 residues. The CDR3 DNA reads as TGTGCCACCTGGGACGGCCCAGTGAATTATAAGAAACTCTTT. Translation gives CATWDGPVNYKKLF.

This clone turned up a few times. A far more abundant clone sits one base away, making this likely a read error. The sample has other DNA sequences that encode this CDR3 too. This chain uses TRGV9 with TRGJP. TCRdb is silent on the J gene; assignment here came from matching the DNA to germline. CDR3 length: 18 residues. CDR1 is GITISATS and CDR2 is ISYDGTV in the germline V gene (reference sequence). The CDR3 DNA reads as TGTGCCTTGTGGGAGGTGCAGGCACAAGAGCTGGGCAAAAAAATCAAGGTATTT. Encoded protein: CALWEVQAQELGKKIKVF.

This clone came up many times. In DNA, the CDR3 is TGTGCCTTGTGGGAGGTCCGGTATGGCACTGGTTGGTTCAAGATATTT. Translating it yields CALWEVRYGTGWFKIF. The V gene is TRGV9, the J gene TRGJP1. Germline CDR1 reads GITISATS; CDR2 reads ISYDGTV (reference sequence). This CDR3 spans 16 amino acids. With V trimmed by 1 base and J by 4 bases, 9 bases remained unmatched.